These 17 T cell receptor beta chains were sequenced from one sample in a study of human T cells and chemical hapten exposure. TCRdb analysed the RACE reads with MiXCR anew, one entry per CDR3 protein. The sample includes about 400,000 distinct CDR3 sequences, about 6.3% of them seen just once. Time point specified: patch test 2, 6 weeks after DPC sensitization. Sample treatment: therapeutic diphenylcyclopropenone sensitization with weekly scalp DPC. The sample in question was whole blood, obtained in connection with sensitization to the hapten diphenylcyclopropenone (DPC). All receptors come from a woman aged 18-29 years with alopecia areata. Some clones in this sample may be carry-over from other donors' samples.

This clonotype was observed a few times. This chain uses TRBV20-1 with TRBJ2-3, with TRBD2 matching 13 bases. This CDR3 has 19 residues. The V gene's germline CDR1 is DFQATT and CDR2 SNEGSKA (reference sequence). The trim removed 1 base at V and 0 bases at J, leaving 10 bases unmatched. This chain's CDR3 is CSARGQRTSGGASTDTQYF. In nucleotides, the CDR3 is TGCAGTGCTAGAGGGCAAAGGACTAGCGGGGGTGCTAGCACAGATACGCAGTATTTT.

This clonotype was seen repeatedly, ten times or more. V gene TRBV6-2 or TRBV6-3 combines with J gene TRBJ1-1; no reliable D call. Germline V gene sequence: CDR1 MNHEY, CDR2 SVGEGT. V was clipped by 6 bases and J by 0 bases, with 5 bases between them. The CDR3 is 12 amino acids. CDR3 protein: CASRFMNTEAFF. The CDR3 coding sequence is TGTGCCAGCAGATTTATGAACACTGAAGCTTTCTTT.

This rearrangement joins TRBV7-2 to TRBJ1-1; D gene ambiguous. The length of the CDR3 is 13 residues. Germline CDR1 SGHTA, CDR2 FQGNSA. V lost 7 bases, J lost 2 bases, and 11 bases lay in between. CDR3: CASNLDRNTEAFF. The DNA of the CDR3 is TGTGCCAGCAACCTCGACCGCAACACTGAAGCTTTCTTT.

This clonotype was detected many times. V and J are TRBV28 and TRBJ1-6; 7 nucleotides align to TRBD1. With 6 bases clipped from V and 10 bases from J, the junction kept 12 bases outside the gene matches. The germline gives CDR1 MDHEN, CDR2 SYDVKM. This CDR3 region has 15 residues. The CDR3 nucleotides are TGTGCCAGCAGAGGGACAGACGGCCTTCTATCACCCCTCCACTTT. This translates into CASRGTDGLLSPLHF.

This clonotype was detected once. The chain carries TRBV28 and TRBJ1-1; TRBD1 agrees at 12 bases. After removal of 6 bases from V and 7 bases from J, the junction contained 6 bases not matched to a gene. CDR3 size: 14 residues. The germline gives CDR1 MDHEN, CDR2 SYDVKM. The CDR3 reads CASRRDRGPSEAFF. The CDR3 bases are TGTGCCAGCAGGAGGGACAGGGGGCCAAGTGAAGCTTTCTTT.

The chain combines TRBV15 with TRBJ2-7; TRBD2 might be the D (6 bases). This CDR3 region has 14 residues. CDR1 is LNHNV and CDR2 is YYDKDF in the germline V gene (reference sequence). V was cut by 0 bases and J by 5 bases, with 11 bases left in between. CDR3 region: CATSRDPGVDEQYF. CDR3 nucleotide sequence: TGTGCCACCAGCAGAGATCCGGGGGTGGACGAGCAGTACTTC.

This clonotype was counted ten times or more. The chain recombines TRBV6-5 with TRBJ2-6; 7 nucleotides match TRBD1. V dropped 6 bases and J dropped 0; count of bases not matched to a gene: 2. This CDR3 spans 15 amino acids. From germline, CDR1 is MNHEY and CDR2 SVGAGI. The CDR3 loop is CASRGTASGANVLTF. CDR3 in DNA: TGTGCCAGCAGAGGGACAGCCTCTGGGGCCAACGTCCTGACTTTC.

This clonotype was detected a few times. Written as DNA, the CDR3 is TGCAGTGCCCCACCTCCCAGGGTGGATACAGATACGCAGTATTTT. Translated: CSAPPPRVDTDTQYF. The gene calls are TRBV20-1 and TRBJ2-3; weak D call: TRBD1 (5 bases). CDR1 DFQATT and CDR2 SNEGSKA come from the germline V gene (reference sequence). The V end was cut by 6 bases, the J end by 3 bases, with 19 bases between. This CDR3 spans 15 amino acids.

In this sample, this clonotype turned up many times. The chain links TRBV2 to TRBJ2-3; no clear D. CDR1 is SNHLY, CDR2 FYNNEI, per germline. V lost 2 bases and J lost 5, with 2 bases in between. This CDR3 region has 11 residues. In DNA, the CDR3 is TGTGCCAGCAGTGAAAGAGATACGCAGTATTTT. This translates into CASSERDTQYF.

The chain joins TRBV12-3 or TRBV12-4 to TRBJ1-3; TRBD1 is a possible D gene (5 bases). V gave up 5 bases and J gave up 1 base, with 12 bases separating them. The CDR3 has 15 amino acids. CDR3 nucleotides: TGTGCCAGCAGTCCCATCAGGGCTTCTGGAAACACCATATATTTT. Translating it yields CASSPIRASGNTIYF.

This CDR3 reads CASSPPGTSGVNSRATQYF. The CDR3 nucleotides are TGTGCCAGCTCACCACCGGGGACTAGCGGGGTCAATTCAAGGGCGACGCAGTATTTT. The chain carries TRBV18 and TRBJ2-3, with TRBD2 matching 13 bases. The CDR3 has 19 residues. Trimming cost V 0 bases and J 9 bases; bases outside gene matches: 15. From germline, CDR1 is KGHSH and CDR2 LQKENI.

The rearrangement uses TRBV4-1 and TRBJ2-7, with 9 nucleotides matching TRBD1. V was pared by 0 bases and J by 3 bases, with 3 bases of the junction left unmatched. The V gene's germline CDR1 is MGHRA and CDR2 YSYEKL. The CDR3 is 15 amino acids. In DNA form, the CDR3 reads TGCGCCAGCAGCCAAGATGGGACAGGGCACTACGAGCAGTACTTC. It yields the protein CASSQDGTGHYEQYF.

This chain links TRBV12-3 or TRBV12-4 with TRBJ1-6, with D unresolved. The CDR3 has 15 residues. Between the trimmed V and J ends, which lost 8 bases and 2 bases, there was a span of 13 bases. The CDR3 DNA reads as TGTGCCAGCGCTTTCTCTGCCACCTATAATTCACCCCTCCACTTT. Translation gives CASAFSATYNSPLHF.

CDR3 nucleotide sequence: TGTGCCAGCAGTTGGGACTTGGAGGGCTACACCTTC. It translates to CASSWDLEGYTF. This rearrangement joins TRBV12-3 or TRBV12-4 to TRBJ1-2; maybe TRBD1 (5 bases). V lost 4 bases to trimming and J lost 8 bases, with 11 bases between them. This CDR3 is 12 amino acids long.

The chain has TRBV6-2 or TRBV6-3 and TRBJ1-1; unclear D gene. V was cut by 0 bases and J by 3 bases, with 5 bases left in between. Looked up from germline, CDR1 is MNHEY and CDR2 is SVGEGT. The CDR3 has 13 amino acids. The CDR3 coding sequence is TGTGCCAGCAGTTACTCAGAATACACTGAAGCTTTCTTT. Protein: CASSYSEYTEAFF.

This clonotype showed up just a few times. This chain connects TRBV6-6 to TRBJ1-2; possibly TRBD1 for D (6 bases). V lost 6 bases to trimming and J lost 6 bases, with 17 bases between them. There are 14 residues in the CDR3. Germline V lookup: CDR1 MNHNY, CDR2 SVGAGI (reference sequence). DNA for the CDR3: TGTGCCAGCAGATACCTAGGAGGGGGTGATGGCTACACCTTC. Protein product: CASRYLGGGDGYTF.

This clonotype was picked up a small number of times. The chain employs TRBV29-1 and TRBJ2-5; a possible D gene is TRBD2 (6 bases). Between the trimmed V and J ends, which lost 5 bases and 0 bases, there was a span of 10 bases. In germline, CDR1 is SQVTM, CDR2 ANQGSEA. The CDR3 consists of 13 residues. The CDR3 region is CSVYRTNQETQYF. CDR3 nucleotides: TGCAGCGTTTACCGGACTAACCAAGAGACCCAGTACTTC.